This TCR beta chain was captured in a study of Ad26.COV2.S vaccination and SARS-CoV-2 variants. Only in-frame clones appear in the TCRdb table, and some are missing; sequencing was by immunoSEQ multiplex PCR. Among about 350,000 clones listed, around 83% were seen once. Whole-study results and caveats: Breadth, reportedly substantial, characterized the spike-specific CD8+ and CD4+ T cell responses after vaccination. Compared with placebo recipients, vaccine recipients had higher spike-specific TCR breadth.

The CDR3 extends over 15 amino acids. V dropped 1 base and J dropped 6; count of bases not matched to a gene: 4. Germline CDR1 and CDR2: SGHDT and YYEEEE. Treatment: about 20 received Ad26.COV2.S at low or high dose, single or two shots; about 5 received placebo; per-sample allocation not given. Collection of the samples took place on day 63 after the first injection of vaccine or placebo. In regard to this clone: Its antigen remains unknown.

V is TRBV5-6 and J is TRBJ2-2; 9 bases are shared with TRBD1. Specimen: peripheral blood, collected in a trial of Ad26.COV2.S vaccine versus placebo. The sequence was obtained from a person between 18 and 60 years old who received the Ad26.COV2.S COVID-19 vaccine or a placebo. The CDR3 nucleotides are TGTGCCAGCAGCTTGACAGGGGGCTCGGCCGGGGAGCTGTTTTTT. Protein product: CASSLTGGSAGELFF. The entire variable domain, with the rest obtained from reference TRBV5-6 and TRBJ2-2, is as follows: DAGVTQSPTHLIKTRGQQVTLRCSPKSGHDTVSWYQQALGQGPQFIFQYYEEEERQRGNFPDRFSGHQFPNYSSELNVNALLLGDSALYLCASSLTGGSAGELFFGEGSRLTVL.